The clone carrying this T cell receptor beta chain was detected a few times. Its matching antigen is unknown. One junction end does not reproduce the germline sequence, and a read error may be involved. The time point was: persistent/refractory GD, antithyroid drugs over 5 years with positive TRAb. PBMCs provided the RNA from which the TCR library was made. The data originate from a study of regulatory T cells in long-lasting Graves disease. Whole-study context: Over 5 years of antithyroid drugs with positive TSH receptor antibodies was taken to mean persistent Graves' disease. Notes on the study in general: Segments TRBV28, TRBJ1-2 and TRBJ2-5 showed preferential usage in persistent disease.

The V gene's germline CDR1 is SGDLS and CDR2 YYNGEE. The CDR3 totals 13 residues. CDR3-region Arm-PCR and iRepertoire HTBI primers produced the TCR beta libraries. TCRdb passed the multiplex PCR reads through MiXCR, listing each CDR3 protein once. The sample records almost 350,000 distinct CDR3 sequences, around 20% being singletons. This sequence was found in a female donor with Graves disease. V is TRBV9 and J is TRBJ2-2, with no clear D. Sample: peripheral blood mononuclear cells (PBMCs), taken when the disease was refractory, from a patient treated with antithyroid drugs. CDR3 in amino acids: CASSVTPTGELFF. CDR3 nucleotides: TGCGCCAGCAGTGTAACACCCACCGGGGAGCTGTTTTTT.